This T cell receptor (beta chain) was recovered during a study of T-cell memory formation after mild COVID-19. Study-wide points: Memory cells collected pre-infection included some clones that later responded, suggesting cross-reactive memory joined. The study found balanced CD4/CD8 in clones contracting day 15 to 85 and a CD4+ lean in later expanders.

V was shortened by 6 bases and J by 8 bases, with 15 bases between the two germline ends. This CDR3 has 13 residues. As for this clonotype: Its antigen is unknown.

MiXCR was run by TCRdb on the 5' RACE reads, yielding one entry per CDR3 protein. This sample has some 130,000 distinct CDR3 sequences, with about 15% found just once. The sample comprised PBMCs or a T cell subset sorted from them (not recorded which). The rearrangement links TRBV12-3 or TRBV12-4 to TRBJ2-3, with D unresolved. The clonotype was recovered from a man aged 18 to 29 who had mild COVID-19 (a few samples of this study predate the infection). Cell type and time point are not known. As DNA, the CDR3 is TGTGCCAGCAGCATCCGCAGCCCTCGTACGCAGTATTTT. Amino acids: CASSIRSPRTQYF.